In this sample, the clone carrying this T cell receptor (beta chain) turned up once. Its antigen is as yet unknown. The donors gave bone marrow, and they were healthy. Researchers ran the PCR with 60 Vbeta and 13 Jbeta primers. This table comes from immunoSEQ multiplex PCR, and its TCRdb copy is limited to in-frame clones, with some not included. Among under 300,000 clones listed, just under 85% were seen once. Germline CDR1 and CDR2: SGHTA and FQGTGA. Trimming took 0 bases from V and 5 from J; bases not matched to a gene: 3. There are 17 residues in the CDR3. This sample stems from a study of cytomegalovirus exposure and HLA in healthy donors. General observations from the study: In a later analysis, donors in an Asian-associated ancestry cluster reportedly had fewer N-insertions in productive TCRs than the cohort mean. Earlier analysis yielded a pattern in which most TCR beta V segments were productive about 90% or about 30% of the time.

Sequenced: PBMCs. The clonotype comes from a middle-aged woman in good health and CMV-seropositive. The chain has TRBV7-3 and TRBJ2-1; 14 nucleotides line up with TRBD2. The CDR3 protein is CASSLTRTSGGHNEQFF. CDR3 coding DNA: TGTGCCAGCAGCTTAACCCGGACTAGCGGGGGGCACAATGAGCAGTTCTTC.